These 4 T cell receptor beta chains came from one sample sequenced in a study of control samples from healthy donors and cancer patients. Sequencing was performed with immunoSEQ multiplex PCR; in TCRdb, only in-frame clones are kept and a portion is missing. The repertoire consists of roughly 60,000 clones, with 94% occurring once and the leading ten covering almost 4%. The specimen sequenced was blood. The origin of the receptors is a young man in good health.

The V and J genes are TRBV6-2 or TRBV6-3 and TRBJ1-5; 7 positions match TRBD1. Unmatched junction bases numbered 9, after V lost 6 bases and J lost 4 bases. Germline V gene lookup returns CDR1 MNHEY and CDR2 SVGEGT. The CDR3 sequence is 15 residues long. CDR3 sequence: CASSHTGVANQPQHF. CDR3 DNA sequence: TGTGCCAGCAGCCATACAGGGGTAGCGAATCAGCCCCAGCATTTT.

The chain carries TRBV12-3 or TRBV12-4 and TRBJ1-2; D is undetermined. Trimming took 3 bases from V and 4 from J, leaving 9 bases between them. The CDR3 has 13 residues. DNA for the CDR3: TGTGCCAGCAGTTTGTCGCGGATCTATGGCTACACCTTC. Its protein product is CASSLSRIYGYTF.

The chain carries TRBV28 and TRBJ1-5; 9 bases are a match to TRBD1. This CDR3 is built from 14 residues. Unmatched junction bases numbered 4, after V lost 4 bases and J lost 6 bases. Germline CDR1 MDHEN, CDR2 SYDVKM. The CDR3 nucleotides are TGTGCCAGCAGTTCAACAGGGGGCGGTCAGCCCCAGCATTTT. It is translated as CASSSTGGGQPQHF.

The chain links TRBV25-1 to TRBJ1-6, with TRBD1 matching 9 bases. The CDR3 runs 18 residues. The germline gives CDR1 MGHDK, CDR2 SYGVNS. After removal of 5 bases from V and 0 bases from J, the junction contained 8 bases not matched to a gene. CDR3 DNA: TGTGCCAGCAGTCGGGGACAGGGTCCCAGCTCCTATAATTCACCCCTCCACTTT. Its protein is CASSRGQGPSSYNSPLHF.